These T cell receptor beta chains were read from a single sample in a study of vaccination effects on CD4 cells after COVID-19. No antigen has been identified for these receptors. Repertoires were generated with immunoSEQ multiplex PCR, while TCRdb's copy carries only in-frame clones and drops some. The table lists 45,000 to 65,000 clones, around 73% of them singletons. The input for sequencing was CD4+ T cells from PBMCs cultured without peptide, taken after COVID-19 vaccination. The origin of the receptors is a human donor who received a COVID-19 vaccine. Both conserved end residues are part of each CDR3. D genes are given only for firm matches. Clone size, where shown, is once, few, many, or a class for clones that have expanded.

TRBJ1-2 - - TRBV3-1/TRBV3-2 CASSQEVGYGYTF TGTGCCAGCAGCCAAGAAGTGGGGTATGGCTACACCTTC
TRBJ2-7 - - TRBV18 CASSLQGGSIYEQYF TGTGCCAGCTCGCTTCAGGGGGGCTCGATTTACGAGCAGTACTTC
TRBJ1-3 few - TRBV5-8 CASSLGDRGNTIYF TGTGCCAGCAGCTTGGGAGACAGGGGAAACACCATATATTTT
TRBJ2-1 - - TRBV3-1/TRBV3-2 CASSPDSSSYNEQFF TGTGCCAGCAGCCCCGACAGCAGCTCCTACAATGAGCAGTTCTTC
TRBJ2-2 - TRBD2 TRBV27 CASSVGTSGRSEELFF TGTGCCAGCAGTGTCGGGACTAGCGGGAGGTCCGAGGAGCTGTTTTTT
TRBJ1-2 - TRBD1 TRBV3-1/TRBV3-2 CASSYGQGGGYTF TGTGCCAGCAGCTACGGACAGGGAGGCGGCTACACCTTC
TRBJ1-1 - - TRBV7-3 CASSLMSGTEAFF TGTGCCAGCAGCTTAATGTCGGGCACTGAAGCTTTCTTT
TRBJ2-3 - TRBD2 TRBV6-5 CASSKGLAVTDTQYF TGTGCCAGCAGTAAGGGACTAGCGGTCACAGATACGCAGTATTTT
TRBJ1-3 few - TRBV5-4 CASSLGETSGNTIYF TGTGCCAGCAGCTTGGGGGAAACCTCTGGAAACACCATATATTTT
TRBJ2-2 - TRBD2 TRBV18 CASSPTSGNTGELFF TGTGCCAGCTCACCGACTAGCGGTAACACCGGGGAGCTGTTTTTT
TRBJ1-4 - - TRBV4-2 CASSQEIATNEKLFF TGTGCCAGCAGCCAAGAAATTGCAACTAATGAAAAACTGTTTTTT
TRBJ1-2 - TRBD1 TRBV5-1 CASSPRQGNYGYTF TGCGCCAGCAGCCCCCGACAGGGTAACTATGGCTACACCTTC
TRBJ2-5 - - TRBV10-3 CAIRGGGQQETQYF TGTGCCATCAGGGGGGGAGGTCAGCAAGAGACCCAGTACTTC
TRBJ1-1 few TRBD1 TRBV19 CASSISYRGREAFF TGTGCCAGTAGTATTAGTTACAGGGGAAGAGAAGCTTTCTTT
TRBJ2-1 - - TRBV2 CASKGGGSYNEQFF TGTGCCAGCAAGGGTGGCGGCTCCTACAATGAGCAGTTCTTC
TRBJ2-2 - TRBD2 TRBV6-6 CASRGLVTGELFF TGTGCCAGCAGGGGACTAGTCACCGGGGAGCTGTTTTTT
TRBJ2-7 - TRBD1 TRBV3-1/TRBV3-2 CASSSLGTGSYEQYF TGTGCCAGCAGTTCACTCGGGACAGGGTCGTACGAGCAGTACTTC
TRBJ2-2 once - TRBV3-1/TRBV3-2 CASSPLSTGELFF TGTGCCAGCAGCCCACTGAGCACCGGGGAGCTGTTTTTT
TRBJ1-6 few - TRBV6-5 CASSYRAPDNSPLHF TGTGCCAGCAGTTACAGGGCCCCAGATAATTCACCCCTCCACTTT
TRBJ2-2 - TRBD1 TRBV2 CASSAGTGDTGELFF TGTGCCAGCAGTGCCGGGACAGGGGACACCGGGGAGCTGTTTTTT
TRBJ1-5 few - TRBV12-3/TRBV12-4 CASSLGGYQPQHF TGTGCCAGCAGTTTAGGGGGTTATCAGCCCCAGCATTTT
TRBJ2-7 - TRBD2 TRBV13 CASSSGLAGLYEQYF TGTGCCAGCAGCTCCGGACTAGCGGGGCTGTACGAGCAGTACTTC
TRBJ2-1 - - TRBV6-5 CASSYRGGGSYNEQFF TGTGCCAGCAGTTACAGGGGAGGGGGCTCCTACAATGAGCAGTTCTTC
TRBJ2-7 - TRBD2 TRBV7-9 CASENSGGTYEQYF TGTGCCAGCGAGAATAGCGGGGGCACCTACGAGCAGTACTTC
TRBJ1-2 - - TRBV28 CASSLGSGISKGYTF TGTGCCAGCAGTTTAGGTAGCGGGATTTCGAAAGGCTACACCTTC
TRBJ2-5 - - TRBV19 CASSASQGLDRETQYF TGTGCCAGTAGTGCCTCTCAGGGACTCGACCGGGAGACCCAGTACTTC
TRBJ2-1 - - TRBV11-2 CASSLVTQAYNEQFF TGTGCCAGCAGCTTAGTCACCCAGGCATACAATGAGCAGTTCTTC
TRBJ2-7 - TRBD2 TRBV6-2/TRBV6-3 CASSLGGSGMVQYF TGTGCCAGCAGCTTGGGGGGGAGTGGAATGGTGCAGTACTTC
TRBJ1-3 - TRBD1 TRBV12-3/TRBV12-4 CASDREAGNTIYF TGTGCCAGCGACAGGGAAGCAGGAAACACCATATATTTT
TRBJ2-7 - - TRBV6-2/TRBV6-3 CASSYDSGTRSEQYF TGTGCCAGCAGTTACGATTCAGGGACACGCTCCGAGCAGTACTTC
TRBJ2-1 once - TRBV30 CAWNRELAAYNEQFF TGTGCCTGGAACAGGGAGCTAGCGGCCTACAATGAGCAGTTCTTC
TRBJ1-1 - TRBD1 TRBV15 CATSTGTGGFRTEAFF TGTGCCACCAGTACCGGGACAGGGGGCTTTAGGACTGAAGCTTTCTTT
TRBJ1-2 - - TRBV7-2 CASSFPVNYGYTF TGTGCCAGCAGCTTTCCGGTTAACTATGGCTACACCTTC